Listed here are 17 T cell receptor beta chains from one sample, sequenced in a study of cytomegalovirus exposure and HLA in healthy donors. The PCR was carried out with 60 Vbeta primers and 13 Jbeta primers. This table comes from immunoSEQ multiplex PCR, and its TCRdb copy is limited to in-frame clones, with some not included. The top ten clones hold around 13% of a sample with about 150,000 clones, approximately 80% of them seen once. The sample consisted of PBMCs. These receptors came from a man aged 25 to 40 in good health and CMV-seropositive.

A single count supports this clone. The rearrangement links TRBV7-8 to TRBJ1-3; 7 bases are a match to TRBD1. The CDR3 runs to 17 residues. V was pared by 5 bases and J by 2 bases, with 12 bases of the junction left unmatched. Germline V lookup: CDR1 SGHVS, CDR2 FQNEAQ. CDR3 DNA: TGTGCCAGCAGCAAGATAGCGGGACAGCAGACTGGAAACACCATATATTTT. Its translation: CASSKIAGQQTGNTIYF.

Only one count was recorded for this clone. This chain joins TRBV7-3 and TRBJ2-2; D might be TRBD2 (6 bases). Trimming removed 5 bases at V and 0 bases at J, with 13 bases between. The germline CDR1 and CDR2 sequences are SGHTA and FQGTGA. This CDR3 is 16 amino acids long. The CDR3 DNA reads TGTGCCAGCAGCCTGGAACTAGCCCCGAACACCGGGGAGCTGTTTTTT. It yields the protein CASSLELAPNTGELFF.

This rearrangement joins TRBV19 to TRBJ2-1, with 7 bases lining up with TRBD2. Unmatched junction bases numbered 17, after V lost 10 bases and J lost 8 bases. CDR3 length equals 15 residues. Looked up from germline, CDR1 is LNHDA and CDR2 is SQIVND (reference sequence). The CDR3 sequence: CATIWSSGSSDEQFF. DNA for the CDR3: TGTGCCACCATCTGGTCTAGCGGCAGCAGTGATGAGCAGTTCTTC. Combining the CDR3 with reference TRBV19 and TRBJ2-1 gives the whole variable domain DGGITQSPKYLFRKEGQNVTLSCEQNLNHDAMYWYRQDPGQGLRLIYYSQIVNDFQKGDIAEGYSVSREKKESFPLTVTSAQKNPTAFYLCATIWSSGSSDEQFFGPGTRLTVL.

This clone appeared a few times. The chain is built from TRBV25-1 and TRBJ1-6; D perhaps matches TRBD1 (5 bases). V shed 6 bases and J shed 6 bases, with 15 bases lying between them. The CDR3 contains 15 residues. The germline gives CDR1 MGHDK, CDR2 SYGVNS. CDR3 residues: CASRAGPPFNSPLHF. Here the CDR3 DNA reads TGTGCCAGCAGGGCGGGGCCTCCTTTTAATTCACCCCTCCACTTT.

This clone occurred a few times. V gene TRBV10-1 combines with J gene TRBJ2-3; 10 bases map to TRBD1. This CDR3 contains 14 residues. Germline loops: CDR1 WNHNN, CDR2 SYGVQD (reference sequence). V shed 8 bases, J shed 4 bases, and the junction held 6 bases outside the gene matches. The CDR3 reads CASGDRGPADTQYF. In DNA, the CDR3 is TGCGCCAGCGGCGACAGGGGGCCTGCAGATACGCAGTATTTT.

This chain links TRBV5-1 with TRBJ2-4, with D possibly TRBD2 on 7 matching bases. The V end was cut by 2 bases, the J end by 1 base, with 10 bases between. The length of the CDR3 is 15 residues. Germline lookup yields CDR1 SGHRS and CDR2 YFSETQ. The CDR3 bases are TGCGCCAGCAGCTTCCGGGGGGCGGCCAAAAACATTCAGTACTTC. Translation: CASSFRGAAKNIQYF.

The CDR3 DNA reads as TGTGCCAGCAGTTCCCCAGGGCTAGGGTACTACGAGCAGTACTTC. Residues: CASSSPGLGYYEQYF. This rearrangement joins TRBV6-6 to TRBJ2-7; a possible D gene is TRBD1 (5 bases). This CDR3 is built from 15 residues. Germline CDR1 is MNHNY and CDR2 is SVGAGI (reference sequence). V lost 4 bases and J 3 bases, leaving 16 bases between the germline ends.

V is TRBV7-9 and J is TRBJ2-4, with 7 bases aligning to TRBD1. The CDR3 contains 14 residues. Germline CDR1 SEHNR, CDR2 FQNEAQ (reference sequence). The junction had 4 bases not matched to a gene; V was cut back by 1 base and J by 7 bases. CDR3 residues: CASSLGDRENIQYF. In DNA form, the CDR3 reads TGTGCCAGCAGCTTAGGAGACAGGGAGAACATTCAGTACTTC.

The chain carries TRBV15 and TRBJ2-3; TRBD2 matches at 7 bases. Germline values: CDR1 LNHNV, CDR2 YYDKDF (reference sequence). CDR3 length: 13 amino acids. V shed 1 base and J 13 bases; nucleotides not matched to a gene: 8. CDR3 bases: TGTGCCACCAGCAGAGCGGGAGGAGTGTCGAAGTATTTT. It codes for CATSRAGGVSKYF.

This CDR3 reads CASSDGTANNEQFF. DNA of the CDR3: TGTGCCAGCAGTGACGGGACAGCAAACAATGAGCAGTTCTTC. The chain couples TRBV6-4 to TRBJ2-1, with TRBD1 identical over 7 bases. V lost 2 bases to trimming and J lost 5 bases; unmatched junction nucleotides: 3. Germline V gives CDR1 MRHNA, CDR2 SNTAGT. The CDR3 is 14 amino acids.

This clone was counted only a few times. The CDR3 spells CASSAGSGTSPTDTQYF. The CDR3, as DNA: TGTGCCAGCAGCGCAGGTTCCGGGACTAGCCCCACAGATACGCAGTATTTT. V is TRBV11-3 and J is TRBJ2-3, with TRBD2 identical over 9 bases. From germline, CDR1 is SGHNT and CDR2 YENEEA. This CDR3 spans 17 amino acids. The J segment lost 2 bases and the V segment lost 5 bases, leaving 11 bases of the junction unmatched.

The chain couples TRBV6-6 to TRBJ2-7, with TRBD1 as a possible D gene (6 bases). This CDR3 spans 15 amino acids. The ends were cut back, 2 bases at V and 1 base at J, with 12 bases in the middle. Germline CDR1 and CDR2: MNHNY and SVGAGI (reference sequence). CDR3 amino acids: CASSYRDKPSYEQYF. In DNA, the CDR3 is TGTGCCAGCAGTTACCGGGACAAGCCATCCTACGAGCAGTACTTC.

The CDR3 protein is CATSRGARTRGLLGEETQYF. The CDR3, as DNA: TGTGCCACCAGCAGGGGTGCGCGGACGAGGGGGTTGCTGGGCGAAGAGACCCAGTACTTC. The chain couples TRBV15 to TRBJ2-5; D may be TRBD1 (6 bases). The CDR3 has 20 amino acids. Deletions cut 3 bases from V and 3 bases from J, with 29 bases between. Germline V gene lookup returns CDR1 LNHNV and CDR2 YYDKDF (reference sequence).

This clone was counted a single time. The chain is built from TRBV7-9 and TRBJ2-7; TRBD2 agrees at 11 bases. The ends lost 5 bases at V and 5 bases at J; junction bases unmatched: 8. Germline values: CDR1 SEHNR, CDR2 FQNEAQ (reference sequence). The CDR3 is 15 amino acids. CDR3 sequence reads: CASSRLAGGGDEQYF. The CDR3 region has the DNA TGTGCCAGCAGCCGTTTAGCGGGAGGGGGAGACGAGCAGTACTTC.

J is TRBJ2-1 and V is TRBV11-2, with D unresolved. This CDR3 has 13 amino acids. With 2 bases removed from V and 9 bases from J, the gap between germline ends came to 11 bases. The germline gives CDR1 SGHAT, CDR2 FQNNGV. The CDR3 coding sequence is TGTGCCAGCAGCTTATCTACCCGGAGTGAGCAGTTCTTC. Its translation: CASSLSTRSEQFF.

V gene TRBV19 combines with J gene TRBJ2-3; 11 bases are shared with TRBD2. Germline CDR1 is LNHDA and CDR2 is SQIVND (reference sequence). Trimming at V came to 4 bases and at J to 0 bases, leaving 3 bases not matched to a gene. The CDR3 covers 16 residues. The CDR3 sequence is CASSSRLAGSTDTQYF. For the CDR3, the DNA is TGTGCCAGTAGTAGCCGACTAGCGGGAAGCACAGATACGCAGTATTTT. Full variable domain (remainder filled in from reference TRBV19 and TRBJ2-3): DGGITQSPKYLFRKEGQNVTLSCEQNLNHDAMYWYRQDPGQGLRLIYYSQIVNDFQKGDIAEGYSVSREKKESFPLTVTSAQKNPTAFYLCASSSRLAGSTDTQYFGPGTRLTVL.

This clone has only a few counts. V gene TRBV29-1 combines with J gene TRBJ2-1, with TRBD2 identical over 8 bases. The J segment lost 9 bases and the V segment lost 3 bases, leaving 10 bases of the junction unmatched. Looked up from germline, CDR1 is SQVTM and CDR2 is ANQGSEA. The CDR3 consists of 14 residues. The CDR3 region has the DNA TGCAGCGTTGATAGTAGCGGGAAGGGAGGTGAGCAGTTCTTC. Translation: CSVDSSGKGGEQFF.